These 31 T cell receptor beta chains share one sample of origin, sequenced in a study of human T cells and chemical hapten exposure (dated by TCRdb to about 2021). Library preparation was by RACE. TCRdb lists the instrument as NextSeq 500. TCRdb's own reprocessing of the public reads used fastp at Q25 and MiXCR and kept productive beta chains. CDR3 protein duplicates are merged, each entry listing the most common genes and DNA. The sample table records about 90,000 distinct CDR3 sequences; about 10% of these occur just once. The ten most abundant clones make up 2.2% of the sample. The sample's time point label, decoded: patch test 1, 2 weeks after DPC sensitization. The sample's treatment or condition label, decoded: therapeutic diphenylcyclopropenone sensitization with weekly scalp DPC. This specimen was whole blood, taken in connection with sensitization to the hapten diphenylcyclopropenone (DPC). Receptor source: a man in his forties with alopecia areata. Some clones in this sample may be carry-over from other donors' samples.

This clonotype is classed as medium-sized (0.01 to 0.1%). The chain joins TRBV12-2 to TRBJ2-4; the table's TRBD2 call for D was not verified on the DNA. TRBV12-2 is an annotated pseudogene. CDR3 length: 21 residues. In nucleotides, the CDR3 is TGTGCAAGTCGCTTAGCATTGGGCGGGAGCGAGAACCTGATACTTAAAAACATTCAGTACTTC. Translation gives CASRLALGGSENLILKNIQYF.

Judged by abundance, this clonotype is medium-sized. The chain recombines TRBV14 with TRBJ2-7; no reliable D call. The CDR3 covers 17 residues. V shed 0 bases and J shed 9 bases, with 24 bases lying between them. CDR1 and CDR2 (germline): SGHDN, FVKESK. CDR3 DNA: TGTGCCAGCAGCCAAGATCGGTCGGATTCGCTATTAAACGGGCAGTACTTC. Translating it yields CASSQDRSDSLLNGQYF.

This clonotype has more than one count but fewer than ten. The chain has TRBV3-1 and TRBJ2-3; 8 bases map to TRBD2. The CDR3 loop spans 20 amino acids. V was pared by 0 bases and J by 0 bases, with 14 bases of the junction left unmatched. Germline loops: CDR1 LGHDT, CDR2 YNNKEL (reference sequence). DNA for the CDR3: TGTGCCAGCAGCCAAGATACGGGACTAGATTCGGGTTGGAGCACAGATACGCAGTATTTT. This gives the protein CASSQDTGLDSGWSTDTQYF.

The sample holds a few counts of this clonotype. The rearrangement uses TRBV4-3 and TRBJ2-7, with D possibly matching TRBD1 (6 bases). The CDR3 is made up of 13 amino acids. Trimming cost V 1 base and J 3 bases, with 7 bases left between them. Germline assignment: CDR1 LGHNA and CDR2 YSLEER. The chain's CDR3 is CASSQGTVYEQYF. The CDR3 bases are TGCGCCAGCAGCCAAGGGACAGTCTACGAGCAGTACTTC.

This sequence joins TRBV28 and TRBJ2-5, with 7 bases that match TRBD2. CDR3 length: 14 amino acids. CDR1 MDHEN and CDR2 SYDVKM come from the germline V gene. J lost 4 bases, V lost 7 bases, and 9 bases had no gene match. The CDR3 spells CASKFGRASETQYF. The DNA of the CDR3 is TGTGCCAGCAAGTTTGGGAGGGCGTCAGAGACCCAGTACTTC.

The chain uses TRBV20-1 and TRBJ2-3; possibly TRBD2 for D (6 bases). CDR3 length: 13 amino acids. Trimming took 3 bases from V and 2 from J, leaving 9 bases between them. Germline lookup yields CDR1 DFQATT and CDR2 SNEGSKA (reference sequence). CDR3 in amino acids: CSASGSFTDTQYF. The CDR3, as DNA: TGCAGTGCTAGCGGGAGTTTCACAGATACGCAGTATTTT.

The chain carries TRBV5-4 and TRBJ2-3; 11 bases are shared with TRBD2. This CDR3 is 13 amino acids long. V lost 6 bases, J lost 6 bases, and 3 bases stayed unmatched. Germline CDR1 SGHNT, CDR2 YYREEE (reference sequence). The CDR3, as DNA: TGTGCCAGCACTAGCGGGAGGCAGGATACGCAGTATTTT. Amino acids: CASTSGRQDTQYF.

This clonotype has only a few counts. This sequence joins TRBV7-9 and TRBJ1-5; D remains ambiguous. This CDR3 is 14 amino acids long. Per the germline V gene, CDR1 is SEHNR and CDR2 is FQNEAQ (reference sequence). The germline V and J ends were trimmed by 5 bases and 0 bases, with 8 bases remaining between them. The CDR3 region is CASSARSSNQPQHF. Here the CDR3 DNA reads TGTGCCAGCAGCGCCCGATCTAGCAATCAGCCCCAGCATTTT.

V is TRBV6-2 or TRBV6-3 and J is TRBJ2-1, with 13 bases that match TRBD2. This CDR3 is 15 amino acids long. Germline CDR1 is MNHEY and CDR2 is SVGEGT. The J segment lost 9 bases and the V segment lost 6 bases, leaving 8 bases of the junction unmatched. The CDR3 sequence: CASSLPGLAGVEQFF. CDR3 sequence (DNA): TGTGCCAGCAGCCTACCAGGACTAGCGGGAGTTGAGCAGTTCTTC.

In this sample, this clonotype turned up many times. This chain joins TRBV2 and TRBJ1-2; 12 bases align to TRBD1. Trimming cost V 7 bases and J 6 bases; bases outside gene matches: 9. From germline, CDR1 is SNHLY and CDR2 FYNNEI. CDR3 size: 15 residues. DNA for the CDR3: TGTGCCAGCAACCATATCGGGACAGGGGGCGATGGCTACACCTTC. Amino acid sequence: CASNHIGTGGDGYTF.

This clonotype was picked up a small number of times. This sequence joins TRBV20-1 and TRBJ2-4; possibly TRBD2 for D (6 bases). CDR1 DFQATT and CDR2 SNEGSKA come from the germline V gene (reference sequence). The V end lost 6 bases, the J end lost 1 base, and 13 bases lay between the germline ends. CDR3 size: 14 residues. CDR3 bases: TGCAGTGCGGAGCCGAGCGGGGCCAAAAACATTCAGTACTTC. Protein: CSAEPSGAKNIQYF.

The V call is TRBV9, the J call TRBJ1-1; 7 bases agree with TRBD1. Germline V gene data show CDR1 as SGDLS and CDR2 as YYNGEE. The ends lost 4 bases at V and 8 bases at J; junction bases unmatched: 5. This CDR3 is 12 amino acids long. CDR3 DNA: TGTGCCAGCAGCCCAGGGGGGCCCGAAGCTTTCTTT. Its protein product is CASSPGGPEAFF.

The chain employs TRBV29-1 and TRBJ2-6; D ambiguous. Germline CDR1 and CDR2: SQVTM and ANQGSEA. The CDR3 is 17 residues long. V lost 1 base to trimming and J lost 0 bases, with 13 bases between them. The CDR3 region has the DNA TGCAGCGTTGAAGGAGGATCTAATGGCTCTGGGGCCAACGTCCTGACTTTC. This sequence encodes CSVEGGSNGSGANVLTF.

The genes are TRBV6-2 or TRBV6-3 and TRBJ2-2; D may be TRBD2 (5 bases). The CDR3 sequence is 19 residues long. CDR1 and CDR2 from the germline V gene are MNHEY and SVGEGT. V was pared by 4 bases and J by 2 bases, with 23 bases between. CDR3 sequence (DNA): TGTGCCAGCAGTTCACTTCGGGTTCAGCGGAGCTTAAACACCGGGGAGCTGTTTTTT. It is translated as CASSSLRVQRSLNTGELFF.

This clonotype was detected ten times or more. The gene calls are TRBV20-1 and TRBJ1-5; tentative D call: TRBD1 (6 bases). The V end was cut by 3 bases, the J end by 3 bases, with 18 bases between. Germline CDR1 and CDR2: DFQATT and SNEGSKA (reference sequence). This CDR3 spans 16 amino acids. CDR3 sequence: CSARPTGRLNNQPQHF. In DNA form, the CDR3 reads TGCAGTGCTAGGCCTACAGGGCGACTCAACAATCAGCCCCAGCATTTT.

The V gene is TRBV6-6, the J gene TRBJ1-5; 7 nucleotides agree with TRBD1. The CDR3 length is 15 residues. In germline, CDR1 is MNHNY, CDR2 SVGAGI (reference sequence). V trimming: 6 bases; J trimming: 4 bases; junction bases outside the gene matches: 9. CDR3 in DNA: TGTGCCAGCAGACCCCCCAGGACAGGAAATCAGCCCCAGCATTTT. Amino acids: CASRPPRTGNQPQHF.

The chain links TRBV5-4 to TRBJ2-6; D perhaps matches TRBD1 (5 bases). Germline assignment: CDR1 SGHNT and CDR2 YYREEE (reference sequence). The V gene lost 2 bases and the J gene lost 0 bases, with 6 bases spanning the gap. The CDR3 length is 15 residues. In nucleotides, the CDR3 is TGTGCCAGCAGCTTTGGGGCCTCTGGGGCCAACGTCCTGACTTTC. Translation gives CASSFGASGANVLTF.

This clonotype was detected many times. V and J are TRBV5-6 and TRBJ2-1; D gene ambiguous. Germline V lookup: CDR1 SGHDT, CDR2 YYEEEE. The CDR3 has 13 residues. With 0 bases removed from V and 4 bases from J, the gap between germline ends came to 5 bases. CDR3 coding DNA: TGTGCCAGCAGCTTGGAGTTGTACAATGAGCAGTTCTTC. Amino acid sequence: CASSLELYNEQFF.

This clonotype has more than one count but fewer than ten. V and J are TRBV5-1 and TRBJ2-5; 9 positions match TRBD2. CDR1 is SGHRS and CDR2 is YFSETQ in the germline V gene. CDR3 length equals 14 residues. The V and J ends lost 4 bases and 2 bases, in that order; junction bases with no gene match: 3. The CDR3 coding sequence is TGCGCCAGCAGCATGACTAGCGGTCAAGAGACCCAGTACTTC. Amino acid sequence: CASSMTSGQETQYF.

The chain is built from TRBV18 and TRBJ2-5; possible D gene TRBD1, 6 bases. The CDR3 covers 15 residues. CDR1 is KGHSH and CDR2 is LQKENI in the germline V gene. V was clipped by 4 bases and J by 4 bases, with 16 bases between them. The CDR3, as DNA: TGTGCCAGCTCACTAACAGGGAAATCTACAGAGACCCAGTACTTC. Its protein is CASSLTGKSTETQYF.

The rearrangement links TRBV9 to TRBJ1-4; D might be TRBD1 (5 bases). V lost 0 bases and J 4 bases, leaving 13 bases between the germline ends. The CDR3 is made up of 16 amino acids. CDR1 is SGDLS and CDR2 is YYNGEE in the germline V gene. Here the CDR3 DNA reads TGTGCCAGCAGCGTAGCCTGGGGCCGAAATAATGAAAAACTGTTTTTT. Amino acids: CASSVAWGRNNEKLFF.

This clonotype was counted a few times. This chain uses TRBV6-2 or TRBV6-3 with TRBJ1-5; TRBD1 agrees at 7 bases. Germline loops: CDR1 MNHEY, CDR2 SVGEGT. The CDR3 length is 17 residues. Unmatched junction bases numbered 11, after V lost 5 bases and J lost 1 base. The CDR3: CASSVARQGMSNQPQHF. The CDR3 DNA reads TGTGCCAGCAGTGTGGCCCGACAGGGAATGAGCAATCAGCCCCAGCATTTT.

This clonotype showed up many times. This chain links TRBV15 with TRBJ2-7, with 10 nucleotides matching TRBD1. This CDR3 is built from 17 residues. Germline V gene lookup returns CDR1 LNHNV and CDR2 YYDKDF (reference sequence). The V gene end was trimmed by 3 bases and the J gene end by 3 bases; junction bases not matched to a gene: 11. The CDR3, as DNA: TGTGCCACCAGCAGGGTTACTCCGGGACAGGGGAACTACGAGCAGTACTTC. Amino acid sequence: CATSRVTPGQGNYEQYF.

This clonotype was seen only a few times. CDR3 nucleotide sequence: TGTGCCAGCAGCCCTACAGAAACACCATTCTACGAGCAGTACTTC. It is translated as CASSPTETPFYEQYF. This sequence joins TRBV9 and TRBJ2-7; no firm D call. The CDR3 is 15 residues long. Trimming cost V 4 bases and J 3 bases, with 17 bases left between them. CDR1 is SGDLS and CDR2 is YYNGEE in the germline V gene.

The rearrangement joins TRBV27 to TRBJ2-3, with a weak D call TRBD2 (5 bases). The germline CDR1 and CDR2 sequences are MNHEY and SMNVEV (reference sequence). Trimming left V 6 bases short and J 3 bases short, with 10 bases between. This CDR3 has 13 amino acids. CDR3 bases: TGTGCCAGCAGAAAAACTAGTACAGATACGCAGTATTTT. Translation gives CASRKTSTDTQYF.

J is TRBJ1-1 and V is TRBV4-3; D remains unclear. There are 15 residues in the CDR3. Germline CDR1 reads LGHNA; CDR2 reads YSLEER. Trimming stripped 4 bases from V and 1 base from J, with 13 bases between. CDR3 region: CASSLNRQTNTEAFF. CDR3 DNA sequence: TGCGCCAGCAGCCTTAACCGGCAAACGAACACTGAAGCTTTCTTT.

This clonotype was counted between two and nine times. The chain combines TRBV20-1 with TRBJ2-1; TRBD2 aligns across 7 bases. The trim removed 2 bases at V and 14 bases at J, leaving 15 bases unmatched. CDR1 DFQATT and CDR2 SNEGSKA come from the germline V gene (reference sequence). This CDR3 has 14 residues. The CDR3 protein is CSARTETRGVSKFF. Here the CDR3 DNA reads TGCAGTGCTAGAACCGAAACCCGGGGGGTATCAAAGTTCTTC.

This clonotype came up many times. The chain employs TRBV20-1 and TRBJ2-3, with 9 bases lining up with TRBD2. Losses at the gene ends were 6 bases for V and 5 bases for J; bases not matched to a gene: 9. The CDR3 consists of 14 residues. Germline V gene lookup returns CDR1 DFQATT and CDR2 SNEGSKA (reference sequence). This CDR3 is CSAPFLAGRDTQYF. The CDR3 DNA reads TGCAGTGCGCCGTTTCTAGCGGGAAGAGATACGCAGTATTTT.

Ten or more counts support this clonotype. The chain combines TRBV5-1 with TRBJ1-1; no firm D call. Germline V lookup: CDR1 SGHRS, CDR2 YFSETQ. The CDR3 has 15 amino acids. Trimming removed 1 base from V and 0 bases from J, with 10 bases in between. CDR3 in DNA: TGCGCCAGCAGCTTGAGCGGCAACATGAACACTGAAGCTTTCTTT. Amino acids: CASSLSGNMNTEAFF.

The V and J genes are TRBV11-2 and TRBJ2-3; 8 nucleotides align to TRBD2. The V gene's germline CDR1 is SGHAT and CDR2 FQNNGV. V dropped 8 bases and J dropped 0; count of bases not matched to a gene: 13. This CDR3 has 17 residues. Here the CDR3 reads CASAGGILAASTDTQYF. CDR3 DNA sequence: TGTGCCAGCGCGGGGGGTATTCTAGCGGCTAGCACAGATACGCAGTATTTT.

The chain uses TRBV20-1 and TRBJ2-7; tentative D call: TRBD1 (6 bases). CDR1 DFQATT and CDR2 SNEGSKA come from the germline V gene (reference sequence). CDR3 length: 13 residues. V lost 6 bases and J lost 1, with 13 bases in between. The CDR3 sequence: CSAGTTNSYEQYF. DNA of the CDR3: TGCAGTGCCGGGACAACCAATTCCTACGAGCAGTACTTC.